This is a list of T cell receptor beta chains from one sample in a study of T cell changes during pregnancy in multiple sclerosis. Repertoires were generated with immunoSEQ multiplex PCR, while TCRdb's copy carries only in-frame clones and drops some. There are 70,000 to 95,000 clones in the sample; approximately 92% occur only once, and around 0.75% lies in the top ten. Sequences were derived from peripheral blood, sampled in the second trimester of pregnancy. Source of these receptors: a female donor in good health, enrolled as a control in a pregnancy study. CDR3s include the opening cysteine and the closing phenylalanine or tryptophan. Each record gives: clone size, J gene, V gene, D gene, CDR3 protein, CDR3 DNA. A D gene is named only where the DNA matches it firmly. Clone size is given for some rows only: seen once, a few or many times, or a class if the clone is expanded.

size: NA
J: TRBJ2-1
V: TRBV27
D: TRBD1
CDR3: CASSLGDRYNEQFF
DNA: TGTGCCAGCAGTTTAGGGGACAGATACAATGAGCAGTTCTTC

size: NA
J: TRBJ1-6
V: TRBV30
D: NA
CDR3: CAFDSYNSPLHF
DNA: TGTGCCTTCGACAGCTATAATTCACCCCTCCACTTT

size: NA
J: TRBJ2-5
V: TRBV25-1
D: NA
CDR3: CASSVGSVETQYF
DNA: TGTGCCAGCAGCGTTGGTTCGGTAGAGACCCAGTACTTC

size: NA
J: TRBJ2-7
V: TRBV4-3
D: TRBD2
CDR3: CASSQGDGGAYEQYF
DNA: TGCGCCAGCAGCCAAGGGGACGGGGGGGCCTACGAGCAGTACTTC

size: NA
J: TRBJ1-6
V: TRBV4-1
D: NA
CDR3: CASSQITDSPLHF
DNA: TGCGCCAGCAGCCAAATAACGGATTCACCCCTCCACTTT

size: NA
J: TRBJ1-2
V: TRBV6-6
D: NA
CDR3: CASSYKRTQTNYGYTF
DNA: TGTGCCAGCAGTTATAAGAGGACTCAGACTAACTATGGCTACACCTTC

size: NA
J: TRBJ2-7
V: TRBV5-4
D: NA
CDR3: CASSLVPEATSYEQYF
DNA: TGTGCCAGCAGCTTGGTACCAGAGGCCACCTCCTACGAGCAGTACTTC

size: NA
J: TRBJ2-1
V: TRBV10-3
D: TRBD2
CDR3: CAITDTSGAEQFF
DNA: TGTGCCATCACCGATACTAGCGGGGCGGAGCAGTTCTTC

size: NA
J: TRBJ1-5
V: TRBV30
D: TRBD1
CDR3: CAWKTGGNQPQHF
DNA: TGTGCCTGGAAGACAGGGGGCAATCAGCCCCAGCATTTT

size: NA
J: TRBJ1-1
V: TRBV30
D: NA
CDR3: CAWSGLHPLTEAFF
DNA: TGTGCCTGGAGTGGACTTCATCCTCTCACTGAAGCTTTCTTT

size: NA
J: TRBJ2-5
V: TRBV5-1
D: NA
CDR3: CASSLGLSQETQYF
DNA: TGCGCCAGCAGCTTGGGATTGAGCCAAGAGACCCAGTACTTC

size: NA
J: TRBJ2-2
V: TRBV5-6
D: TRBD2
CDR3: CASSLGLAGVQGELFF
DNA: TGTGCCAGCAGCTTGGGACTAGCGGGGGTCCAAGGGGAGCTGTTTTTT

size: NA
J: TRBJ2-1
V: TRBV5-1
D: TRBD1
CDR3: CASSQDRDPIF
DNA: TGCGCCAGCAGCCAGGACAGGGATCCCATCTTC

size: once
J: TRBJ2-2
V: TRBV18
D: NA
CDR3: CASSPADNTGELFF
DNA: TGTGCCAGCTCACCGGCCGATAACACCGGGGAGCTGTTTTTT

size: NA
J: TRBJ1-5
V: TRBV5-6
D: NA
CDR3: CASSLGQGTPPQHF
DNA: TGTGCCAGCAGCTTGGGGCAGGGGACACCGCCCCAGCATTTT